This T cell receptor beta chain appears in the sequencing data of a study of blood T cell repertoires in COVID-19. Across the whole study: PBMCs, B-cell-depleted T cells, or T cells were the source of the cDNA or gDNA that made up the material.

With 1 base removed from V and 4 bases from J, the gap between germline ends came to 9 bases. Germline loops: CDR1 SGHRS, CDR2 YFSETQ. This CDR3 is 14 amino acids long. Profiled with immunoSEQ multiplex PCR; TCRdb holds only in-frame clones, not every one. The profile covers around 80,000 clones, with roughly 87% appearing a single time and approximately 12% taken by the ten largest. The sequencing input was peripheral blood. The receptor's source is an elderly man with acute or convalescent COVID-19. V usage is TRBV5-1 and J usage is TRBJ1-5; tentative D call: TRBD1 (6 bases). The CDR3 spells CASSLSGENQPQHF. The CDR3 coding sequence is TGCGCCAGCAGCTTGTCAGGGGAAAATCAGCCCCAGCATTTT. Together with reference TRBV5-1 and TRBJ1-5, the CDR3 gives the full variable domain: KAGVTQTPRYLIKTRGQQVTLSCSPISGHRSVSWYQQTPGQGLQFLFEYFSETQRNKGNFPGRFSGRQFSNSRSEMNVSTLELGDSALYLCASSLSGENQPQHFGDGTRLSIL.